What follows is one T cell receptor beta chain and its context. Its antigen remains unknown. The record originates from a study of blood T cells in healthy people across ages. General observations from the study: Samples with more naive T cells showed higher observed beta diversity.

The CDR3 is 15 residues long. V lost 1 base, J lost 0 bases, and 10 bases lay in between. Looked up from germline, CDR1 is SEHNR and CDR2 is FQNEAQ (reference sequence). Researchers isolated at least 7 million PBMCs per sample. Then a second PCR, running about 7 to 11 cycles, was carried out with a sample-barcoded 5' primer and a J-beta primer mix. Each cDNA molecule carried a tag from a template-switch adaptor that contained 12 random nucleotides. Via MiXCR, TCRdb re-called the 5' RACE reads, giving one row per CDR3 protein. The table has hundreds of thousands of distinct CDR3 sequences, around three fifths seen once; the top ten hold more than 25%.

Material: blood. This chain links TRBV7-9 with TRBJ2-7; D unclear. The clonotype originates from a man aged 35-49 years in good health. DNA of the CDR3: TGTGCCAGCAGCTTAGAAACAGTCAGCTCCTACGAGCAGTACTTC. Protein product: CASSLETVSSYEQYF.